This T cell receptor (beta chain) was sequenced for a study of blood T cells in healthy people across ages. PCR was performed a second time for about 6 to 11 cycles using a sample-barcoded 5' primer and a J-beta primer mix. TCRdb ran MiXCR on the 5' RACE reads and lists one entry per CDR3 protein. The sample has some 1,500,000 distinct CDR3 sequences; 42% are singletons. Study-wide results and limits: Roughly linear declines in TCR beta diversity per million T cells occurred with age.

The V end lost 0 bases, the J end lost 8 bases, and 11 bases lay between the germline ends. Germline CDR1 reads SGHAT; CDR2 reads FQNNGV. The CDR3 extends over 14 amino acids. A note on this clonotype: Its antigen is not known.

This TCR came from a woman aged 18-29 years in good health. Sequencing was performed on blood. The V gene is TRBV11-2, the J gene TRBJ2-1; TRBD2 might be the D (6 bases). The CDR3 DNA reads TGTGCCAGCAGCTTAGACGGGAGAAGTGATGAGCAGTTCTTC. Encoded protein: CASSLDGRSDEQFF.